This T cell receptor beta chain is from a study of beta chain features in type 1 diabetes. Broader study findings: Shorter TCRB CDR3s, moderately but significantly so, marked every one of the four CD4+ subsets in Type 1 diabetes patients. It was among patients, rather than healthy donors, that naive, central memory and Treg TCRB repertoires appeared more similar.

Comments on this clone: Its target is unknown.

The investigators reverse transcribed all of the isolated RNA, so they sequenced expressed TCRB transcripts. Measured with immunoSEQ multiplex PCR; TCRdb has only the in-frame clones, and not every one. The table records 250,000 or so clones, about 15% of them present only once. Purities in excess of 95% were seen in all sorted populations. The source is a man aged 25 to 45 with type 1 diabetes. Sequencing was done on a sample of naive CD4+ T cells from blood.

CDR3 coding DNA: TGCAGCGGCCGAGTGGGGACAGGGCCAGAGACCCAGTACTTC. Translation gives CSGRVGTGPETQYF. The chain recombines TRBV29-1 with TRBJ2-5, with TRBD1 identical over 9 bases. J was trimmed by 4 bases and V by 7 bases; bases with no gene match: 10. This CDR3 comprises 14 residues. Germline V gene lookup returns CDR1 SQVTM and CDR2 ANQGSEA.